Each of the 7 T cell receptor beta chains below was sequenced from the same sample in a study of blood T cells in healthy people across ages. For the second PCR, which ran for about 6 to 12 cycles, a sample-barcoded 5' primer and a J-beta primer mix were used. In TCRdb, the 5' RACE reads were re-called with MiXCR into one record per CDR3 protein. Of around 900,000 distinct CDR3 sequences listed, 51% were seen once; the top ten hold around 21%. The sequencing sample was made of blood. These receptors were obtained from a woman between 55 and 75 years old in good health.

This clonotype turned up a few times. The CDR3 protein is CATSRDVAGVDTQYF. The CDR3 coding sequence is TGTGCCACCAGCAGAGACGTAGCGGGAGTGGATACGCAGTATTTT. The chain links TRBV15 to TRBJ2-3, with 9 bases aligning to TRBD2. V shed 0 bases and J 6 bases; nucleotides not matched to a gene: 4. CDR3 length: 15 amino acids. Germline CDR1 reads LNHNV; CDR2 reads YYDKDF (reference sequence). Full variable domain (rest looked up from reference TRBV15 and TRBJ2-3): DAMVIQNPRYQVTQFGKPVTLSCSQTLNHNVMYWYQQKSSQAPKLLFHYYDKDFNNEADTPDNFQSRRPNTSFCFLDIRSPGLGDTAMYLCATSRDVAGVDTQYFGPGTRLTVL.

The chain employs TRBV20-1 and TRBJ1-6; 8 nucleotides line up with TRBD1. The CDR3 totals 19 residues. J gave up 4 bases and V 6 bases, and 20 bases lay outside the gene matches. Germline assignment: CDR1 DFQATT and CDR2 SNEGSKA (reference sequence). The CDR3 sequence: CSARSDRAASLAYNSPLHF. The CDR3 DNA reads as TGCAGTGCGCGCTCGGACAGGGCCGCCTCACTTGCATATAATTCACCCCTCCACTTT.

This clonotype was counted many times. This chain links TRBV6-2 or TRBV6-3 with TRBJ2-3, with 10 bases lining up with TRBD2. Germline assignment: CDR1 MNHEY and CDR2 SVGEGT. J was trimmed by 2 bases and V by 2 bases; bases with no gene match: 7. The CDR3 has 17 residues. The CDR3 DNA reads TGTGCCAGCAGTTACAACGGACTAGCGGACTACACAGATACGCAGTATTTT. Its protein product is CASSYNGLADYTDTQYF.

CDR3 in amino acids: CASSPISIPVGELFF. The CDR3 coding sequence is TGTGCCAGCAGTCCAATTTCGATCCCTGTTGGGGAGCTGTTTTTT. The chain recombines TRBV27 with TRBJ2-2; D gene uncertain. The CDR3 spans 15 residues. The V end lost 5 bases, the J end lost 8 bases, and 18 bases lay between the germline ends. Germline CDR1 reads MNHEY; CDR2 reads SMNVEV (reference sequence).

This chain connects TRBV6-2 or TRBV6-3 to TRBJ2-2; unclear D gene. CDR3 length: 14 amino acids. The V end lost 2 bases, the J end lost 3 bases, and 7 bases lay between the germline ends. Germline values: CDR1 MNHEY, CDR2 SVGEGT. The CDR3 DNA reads TGTGCCAGCAGTTACGGCGCATACACCGGGGAGCTGTTTTTT. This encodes CASSYGAYTGELFF.

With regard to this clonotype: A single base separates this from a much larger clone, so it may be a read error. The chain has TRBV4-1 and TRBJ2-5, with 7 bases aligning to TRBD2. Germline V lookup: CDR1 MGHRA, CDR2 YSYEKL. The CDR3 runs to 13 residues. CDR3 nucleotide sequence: TGCACCAGCAGCCTAGCGGAAGGGGAGACCCAGTACTTC. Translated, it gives CTSSLAEGETQYF.

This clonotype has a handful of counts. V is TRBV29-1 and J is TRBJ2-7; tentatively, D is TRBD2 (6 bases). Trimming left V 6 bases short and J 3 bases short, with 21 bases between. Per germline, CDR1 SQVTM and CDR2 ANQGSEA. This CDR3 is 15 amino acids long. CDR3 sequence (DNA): TGCAGCGTCAAGGCCGGGGTCGGGGGATACTACGAGCAGTACTTC. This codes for CSVKAGVGGYYEQYF.